This paragraph covers one TCR beta chain sequence. Its specificity is unknown. Autoimmune disease history or systemic immunosuppression was exclusionary. This specimen belongs to a study of OX40 agonist ivuxolimab in advanced cancers. Turning to the study itself: Enrollees could have had prior anti-PD-1, anti-PD-L1 or anti-CTLA-4 therapy, which about 40% had received. Partial responses were achieved by three patients, of whom one had hepatocellular carcinoma and two had cutaneous melanoma.

Broader study findings: Those patients achieving a partial response at 0.1-3.0 mg/kg showed among the lowest clonal expansion.

Germline CDR1 is MDHEN and CDR2 is SYDVKM. Germline trimming cut 6 bases from V and 8 bases from J; bases unmatched to any gene: 13. CDR3 size: 16 residues. The method was immunoSEQ multiplex PCR; TCRdb's version includes in-frame clones alone and lacks a portion of them. The repertoire holds 65,000 to 90,000 clones, around four fifths seen once, with 2.5% to 3% in the top ten. The clonotype comes from an adult with an advanced solid tumor such as melanoma, head and neck, liver or kidney cancer. This specimen consisted of CD4+ or CD8+ T cells sorted from blood, obtained in a trial of the OX40 agonist ivuxolimab. The chain combines TRBV28 with TRBJ1-6, with TRBD1 identical over 7 bases. The DNA of the CDR3 is TGTGCCAGCAGACATACGCACAGGGGAAATTATTCACCCCTCCACTTT. Translating it yields CASRHTHRGNYSPLHF.